The 17 T cell receptor beta chains below come from one sample, sequenced in a study of cytomegalovirus exposure and HLA in healthy donors. The PCR contained 60 Vbeta and 13 Jbeta primers. The assay was immunoSEQ multiplex PCR, and TCRdb's table has in-frame clones only and misses some. Seen here are around 130,000 clones, about 85% observed once, and the top ten hold about 6.7%. The sequenced material came from PBMCs. The source of these receptors is a woman aged 25 to 39 in good health and CMV-seropositive.

The rearrangement joins TRBV14 to TRBJ1-1, with D perhaps matching TRBD1 (5 bases). Per the germline V gene, CDR1 is SGHDN and CDR2 is FVKESK. V was pared by 3 bases and J by 3 bases, with 14 bases between. This CDR3 contains 15 residues. The CDR3 DNA sequence: TGTGCCAGCAGCCAGGATGCAGGGAGGGACACTGAAGCTTTCTTT. Its translation: CASSQDAGRDTEAFF.

The J gene is TRBJ2-3, the V gene TRBV5-1; 10 positions agree with TRBD2. This CDR3 has 16 residues. CDR1 is SGHRS and CDR2 is YFSETQ in the germline V gene. V dropped 0 bases and J dropped 4; count of bases not matched to a gene: 5. The CDR3 DNA reads as TGCGCCAGCAGCTTGGAGGCTAGCGGGAGTTCAGATACGCAGTATTTT. Translation gives CASSLEASGSSDTQYF.

This clone appeared a few times. The chain links TRBV9 to TRBJ1-3; possible D gene TRBD1, 5 bases. The CDR3 loop spans 15 amino acids. V lost 6 bases and J 4 bases, leaving 17 bases between the germline ends. The germline gives CDR1 SGDLS, CDR2 YYNGEE. The CDR3 sequence is CASTEGGADGNTIYF. The CDR3 DNA sequence: TGTGCCAGCACAGAGGGAGGGGCGGACGGAAACACCATATATTTT.

This chain connects TRBV5-6 to TRBJ1-6; the match to TRBD1 covers 10 bases. Germline CDR1 reads SGHDT; CDR2 reads YYEEEE. The CDR3 extends over 15 amino acids. V was pared by 2 bases and J by 8 bases, with 4 bases of the junction left unmatched. The CDR3: CASSLPGQGYSPLHF. In nucleotides, the CDR3 is TGTGCCAGCAGCTTACCGGGACAGGGGTATTCACCCCTCCACTTT.

This sequence joins TRBV5-1 and TRBJ2-5, with 7 bases fitting TRBD1. There are 14 residues in the CDR3. Trimming at V came to 4 bases and at J to 3 bases, leaving 6 bases not matched to a gene. Germline assignment: CDR1 SGHRS and CDR2 YFSETQ. DNA for the CDR3: TGCGCCAGCAGCCAGGGACAGTTAAAAGAGACCCAGTACTTC. This encodes CASSQGQLKETQYF.

The V and J genes are TRBV9 and TRBJ2-5; perhaps TRBD2 as D (5 bases). CDR3 length equals 13 residues. With 4 bases removed from V and 1 base from J, the gap between germline ends came to 8 bases. Germline V gives CDR1 SGDLS, CDR2 YYNGEE. The CDR3 region has the DNA TGTGCCAGCAGCACTAGGAGCCAAGAGACCCAGTACTTC. Protein sequence: CASSTRSQETQYF.

The chain has TRBV6-5 and TRBJ1-5; D ambiguous. Germline V gene lookup returns CDR1 MNHEY and CDR2 SVGAGI. V was shortened by 4 bases and J by 5 bases, with 9 bases between the two germline ends. The CDR3 length is 13 residues. CDR3 nucleotides: TGTGCCAGCAGTTGGAGGCCGGATCAGCCCCAGCATTTT. Amino acids: CASSWRPDQPQHF.

The chain carries TRBV7-3 and TRBJ2-1, with no clear D. This CDR3 contains 13 residues. V was trimmed by 1 base and J by 4 bases, leaving 5 bases between them. In germline, CDR1 is SGHTA, CDR2 FQGTGA. The chain's CDR3 is CASSLNIYNEQFF. CDR3 in DNA: TGTGCCAGCAGCTTAAACATTTACAATGAGCAGTTCTTC.

The chain links TRBV2 to TRBJ2-7; unclear D gene. The germline V and J ends were trimmed by 0 bases and 5 bases, with 11 bases remaining between them. The CDR3 has 14 residues. The V gene's germline CDR1 is SNHLY and CDR2 FYNNEI. For the CDR3, the DNA is TGTGCCAGCAGTGAAGCGCTTCTACCCCACGAGCAGTACTTC. Protein: CASSEALLPHEQYF.

About this clone itself: Other DNA sequences in this specimen translate into the identical CDR3. The V and J genes are TRBV7-8 and TRBJ1-1, with no clear D. V was shortened by 4 bases and J by 0 bases, with 15 bases between the two germline ends. The germline CDR1 and CDR2 sequences are SGHVS and FQNEAQ. The CDR3 length is 16 residues. The CDR3 here is CASSSPRFNMNTEAFF. DNA for the CDR3: TGTGCCAGCAGCTCCCCTAGGTTCAACATGAACACTGAAGCTTTCTTT. Combining the CDR3 with reference TRBV7-8 and TRBJ1-1 gives the whole variable domain GAGVSQSPRYKVAKRGQDVALRCDPISGHVSLFWYQQALGQGPEFLTYFQNEAQLDKSGLPSDRFFAERPEGSVSTLKIQRTQQEDSAVYLCASSSPRFNMNTEAFFGQGTRLTVV.

The genes are TRBV19 and TRBJ1-5; the match to TRBD1 covers 11 bases. The J segment lost 1 base and the V segment lost 5 bases, leaving 10 bases of the junction unmatched. Germline V CDR1 and CDR2: LNHDA, SQIVND (reference sequence). There are 18 residues in the CDR3. Here the CDR3 reads CASSPRTGGAESNQPQHF. Here the CDR3 DNA reads TGTGCCAGTAGTCCGAGGACAGGGGGCGCGGAGAGCAATCAGCCCCAGCATTTT.

CDR3 in amino acids: CASSLELAGDEQFF. The CDR3 DNA reads TGTGCCAGCAGCTTAGAATTGGCGGGGGATGAGCAGTTCTTC. The gene calls are TRBV7-9 and TRBJ2-1, with TRBD2 identical over 7 bases. The ends lost 1 base at V and 8 bases at J; junction bases unmatched: 5. Germline-derived CDR1 and CDR2 are SEHNR and FQNEAQ (reference sequence). The CDR3 covers 14 residues.

The chain employs TRBV30 and TRBJ2-5; D unclear. The CDR3 is made up of 12 amino acids. Per germline, CDR1 GTSNPN and CDR2 SVGIG (reference sequence). The ends were cut back, 4 bases at V and 5 bases at J, with 11 bases in the middle. This CDR3 reads CAWTPFPETQYF. The CDR3 region has the DNA TGTGCCTGGACCCCGTTCCCCGAGACCCAGTACTTC.

V gene TRBV7-9 combines with J gene TRBJ2-2; TRBD2 might be the D (6 bases). V lost 2 bases and J 6 bases, leaving 7 bases between the germline ends. The germline V gene has CDR1 SEHNR and CDR2 FQNEAQ (reference sequence). The CDR3 has 13 residues. CDR3 sequence (DNA): TGTGCCAGCAGCTTAACTAGCCCCGGGGAGCTGTTTTTT. It codes for CASSLTSPGELFF.

The rearrangement uses TRBV7-3 and TRBJ2-7; 9 nucleotides match TRBD2. Trimming removed 3 bases from V and 3 bases from J; junction bases left unmatched: 0. The CDR3 covers 13 residues. Germline V CDR1 and CDR2: SGHTA, FQGTGA. The CDR3 is CASSLRGGYEQYF. As DNA, the CDR3 is TGTGCCAGCAGCTTGCGGGGGGGCTACGAGCAGTACTTC.

The genes are TRBV2 and TRBJ2-2; 7 positions agree with TRBD2. V dropped 1 base and J dropped 5; count of bases not matched to a gene: 7. Germline lookup yields CDR1 SNHLY and CDR2 FYNNEI. The CDR3 sequence is 16 residues long. DNA of the CDR3: TGTGCCAGCAGTGAAGACGCCTCACTAGCGACCGGGGAGCTGTTTTTT. Translating gives CASSEDASLATGELFF.

The rearrangement uses TRBV28 and TRBJ2-4, with TRBD2 identical over 8 bases. Germline V gives CDR1 MDHEN, CDR2 SYDVKM. The CDR3 has 16 amino acids. Trimming at V came to 6 bases and at J to 9 bases, leaving 16 bases not matched to a gene. In DNA, the CDR3 is TGTGCCAGCAGAACAACGGGGGGGGTCTCCAGAGCCATTCAGTACTTC. Amino acids: CASRTTGGVSRAIQYF.